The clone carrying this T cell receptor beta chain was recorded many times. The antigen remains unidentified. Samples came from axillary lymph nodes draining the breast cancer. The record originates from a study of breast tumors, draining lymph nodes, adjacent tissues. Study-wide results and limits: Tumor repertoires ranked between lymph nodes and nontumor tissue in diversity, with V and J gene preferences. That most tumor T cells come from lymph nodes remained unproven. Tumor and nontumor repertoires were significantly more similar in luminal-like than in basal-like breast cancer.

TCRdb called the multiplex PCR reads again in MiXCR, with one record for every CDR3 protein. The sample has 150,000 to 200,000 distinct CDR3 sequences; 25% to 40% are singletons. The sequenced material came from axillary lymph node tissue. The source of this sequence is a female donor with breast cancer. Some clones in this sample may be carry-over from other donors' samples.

This CDR3 is CASSEQSGFWWGLNEKLFF. The CDR3 bases are TGTGCCAGCAGTGAGCAGAGTGGATTTTGGTGGGGTCTTAATGAAAAACTGTTTTTT. The chain carries TRBV6-1 and TRBJ1-4; D not resolved. Germline V gives CDR1 MNHNS, CDR2 SASEGT. The CDR3 has 19 amino acids. V dropped 3 bases and J dropped 4 bases, with 24 bases sitting between them.